These 26 T cell receptor beta chains share one sample of origin, sequenced in a study of blood T cell repertoires in COVID-19. TCRdb's table, derived via immunoSEQ multiplex PCR, lists solely in-frame clones and lacks some. The repertoire includes about 16,000 clones, less than 90% of them detected once, and 31% sits in the top ten. Sequencing was carried out using peripheral blood. These receptors all come from a woman aged 80 or over with COVID-19, enrolled during active disease.

The V gene is TRBV18, the J gene TRBJ2-7; 8 bases are shared with TRBD2. There are 16 residues in the CDR3. CDR1 is KGHSH and CDR2 is LQKENI in the germline V gene. V lost 3 bases and J lost 0; bases outside the gene matches: 7. CDR3 DNA: TGTGCCAGCTCACCCGGGAGGGACACCACCTCCTACGAGCAGTACTTC. As protein: CASSPGRDTTSYEQYF.

The J gene is TRBJ2-2, the V gene TRBV6-2 or TRBV6-3; 12 bases line up with TRBD2. The junction had 3 bases not matched to a gene; V was cut back by 4 bases and J by 6 bases. Per germline, CDR1 MNHEY and CDR2 SVGEGT. This CDR3 has 15 amino acids. CDR3 sequence: CASSSPSGGAGELFF. CDR3 nucleotides: TGTGCCAGCAGTTCTCCTAGCGGGGGGGCCGGGGAGCTGTTTTTT.

The DNA for the CDR3 is TGTGCCAGCAGTCCGAGCGGAGGCGGGAGAGTAGATGAGCAGTTCTTC. Its protein is CASSPSGGGRVDEQFF. The chain carries TRBV5-4 and TRBJ2-1; 7 nucleotides match TRBD2. CDR3 size: 16 residues. Germline V gene data show CDR1 as SGHNT and CDR2 as YYREEE (reference sequence). V shed 5 bases, J shed 8 bases, and the junction held 16 bases outside the gene matches.

The chain carries TRBV5-1 and TRBJ2-7; 8 positions agree with TRBD1. Germline CDR1 is SGHRS and CDR2 is YFSETQ. The length of the CDR3 is 15 residues. Trimming cost V 2 bases and J 1 base; bases outside gene matches: 5. CDR3 sequence reads: CASSLPRTGSYEQYF. CDR3 in DNA: TGCGCCAGCAGCTTACCCCGGACAGGGTCCTACGAGCAGTACTTC.

This rearrangement joins TRBV6-5 to TRBJ2-2; D uncertain. V gave up 8 bases and J gave up 4 bases, with 8 bases separating them. This CDR3 region has 12 residues. CDR1 and CDR2 from the germline V gene are MNHEY and SVGAGI. CDR3 sequence: CASRESTGELFF. The CDR3 nucleotides are TGTGCCAGCCGCGAGAGCACCGGGGAGCTGTTTTTT.

The chain joins TRBV3-1 (or the pseudogene TRBV3-2) to TRBJ1-1; 7 nucleotides align to TRBD1. Per the germline V gene, CDR1 is LGHDT and CDR2 is YNNKEL (reference sequence). Trimming took 4 bases from V and 1 from J; bases not matched to a gene: 3. This CDR3 contains 14 residues. CDR3 amino acids: CASSPGQPNTEAFF. Here the CDR3 DNA reads TGTGCCAGCAGCCCGGGACAGCCGAACACTGAAGCTTTCTTT.

V is TRBV27 and J is TRBJ1-2; 8 bases agree with TRBD1. The germline CDR1 and CDR2 sequences are MNHEY and SMNVEV (reference sequence). The V and J ends lost 6 bases and 9 bases, in that order; junction bases with no gene match: 9. The CDR3 has 13 amino acids. The CDR3 region has the DNA TGTGCCAGCAGAAACAGGGGGGGTTCCAGCTACACCTTC. It codes for CASRNRGGSSYTF.

A single count supports this clone. V gene TRBV5-6 combines with J gene TRBJ1-5, with TRBD1 matching over 8 bases. In germline, CDR1 is SGHDT, CDR2 YYEEEE. The CDR3 consists of 17 residues. The trim removed 3 bases at V and 0 bases at J, leaving 8 bases unmatched. Here the CDR3 reads CASSSGTGSLSNQPQHF. The CDR3 nucleotides read TGTGCCAGCAGCTCTGGGACAGGCAGTCTTAGCAATCAGCCCCAGCATTTT.

The J gene is TRBJ1-4, the V gene TRBV9; D might be TRBD1 (5 bases). The germline gives CDR1 SGDLS, CDR2 YYNGEE. With 0 bases removed from V and 0 bases from J, the gap between germline ends came to 9 bases. The CDR3 sequence is 16 residues long. The CDR3 sequence: CASSVATGATNEKLFF. CDR3 nucleotide sequence: TGTGCCAGCAGCGTAGCTACGGGGGCAACTAATGAAAAACTGTTTTTT. Full variable domain (outside the CDR3, taken from reference TRBV9 and TRBJ1-4): DSGVTQTPKHLITATGQRVTLRCSPRSGDLSVYWYQQSLDQGLQFLIQYYNGEERAKGNILERFSAQQFPDLHSELNLSSLELGDSALYFCASSVATGATNEKLFFGSGTQLSVL.

This rearrangement joins TRBV18 to TRBJ2-1; possible D gene TRBD1, 6 bases. Germline V gene lookup returns CDR1 KGHSH and CDR2 LQKENI. The CDR3 contains 13 residues. V was shortened by 3 bases and J by 6 bases, with 9 bases between the two germline ends. CDR3 residues: CASSPTGPNEQFF. CDR3 DNA sequence: TGTGCCAGCTCACCGACAGGCCCCAATGAGCAGTTCTTC.

The chain employs TRBV25-1 and TRBJ2-3; 7 nucleotides line up with TRBD1. V was pared by 0 bases and J by 5 bases, with 5 bases of the junction left unmatched. This CDR3 contains 15 residues. CDR1 MGHDK and CDR2 SYGVNS come from the germline V gene. The chain's CDR3 is CASSEYQGVGDTQYF. The CDR3 region has the DNA TGTGCCAGCAGTGAATATCAGGGGGTGGGAGATACGCAGTATTTT.

The V and J genes are TRBV27 and TRBJ1-1; 8 bases are a match to TRBD1. Germline V gene lookup returns CDR1 MNHEY and CDR2 SMNVEV (reference sequence). The CDR3 is 12 amino acids. The ends lost 7 bases at V and 6 bases at J; junction bases unmatched: 4. The CDR3 sequence: CASKTGGAEAFF. For the CDR3, the DNA is TGTGCCAGCAAAACAGGGGGTGCTGAAGCTTTCTTT.

The rearrangement uses TRBV5-4 and TRBJ1-5, with D unresolved. The V gene's germline CDR1 is SGHNT and CDR2 YYREEE (reference sequence). The CDR3 is 17 residues long. V lost 1 base and J lost 1, with 15 bases in between. The chain's CDR3 is CASSLTEAGRSNQPQHF. The DNA of the CDR3 is TGTGCCAGCAGCTTGACCGAGGCGGGTAGGAGCAATCAGCCCCAGCATTTT. Combining the CDR3 with reference TRBV5-4 and TRBJ1-5 gives the whole variable domain ETGVTQSPTHLIKTRGQQVTLRCSSQSGHNTVSWYQQALGQGPQFIFQYYREEENGRGNFPPRFSGLQFPNYSSELNVNALELDDSALYLCASSLTEAGRSNQPQHFGDGTRLSIL.

The CDR3 coding sequence is TGTGCCAGCAGCCAAGTCCCGGGACTAGCGGGAGATCCTAATGAGCAGTTCTTC. Its protein is CASSQVPGLAGDPNEQFF. This chain joins TRBV3-1 (or the pseudogene TRBV3-2) and TRBJ2-1, with 14 bases that match TRBD2. CDR3 length equals 18 residues. The junction had 9 bases not matched to a gene; V was cut back by 1 base and J by 7 bases. The germline V gene has CDR1 LGHDT and CDR2 YNNKEL (reference sequence).

Relative to its sample, this clone is medium-sized. The genes are TRBV6-1 and TRBJ2-7; D is possibly TRBD1 (6 bases). The CDR3 consists of 15 residues. Germline V lookup: CDR1 MNHNS, CDR2 SASEGT. The V end was cut by 2 bases, the J end by 3 bases, with 14 bases between. The CDR3 region has the DNA TGTGCCAGCAGTGAACGGGCAGGGGCCAGCTACGAGCAGTACTTC. Amino acids: CASSERAGASYEQYF.

This chain joins TRBV5-6 and TRBJ1-5, with D possibly being TRBD1 (5 bases). This CDR3 is 17 amino acids long. Germline CDR1 SGHDT, CDR2 YYEEEE. V lost 3 bases, J lost 6 bases, and 22 bases lay in between. CDR3 coding DNA: TGTGCCAGCAGCTCCAGCAGGGAGGAGAAGGTCGGTCAGCCCCAGCATTTT. It specifies CASSSSREEKVGQPQHF.

The CDR3 spells CAISDARGNQPQHF. In nucleotides, the CDR3 is TGTGCCATCAGTGACGCCCGGGGCAATCAGCCCCAGCATTTT. The chain has TRBV10-3 and TRBJ1-5; the D is unclear. The CDR3 spans 14 residues. Trimming left V 3 bases short and J 2 bases short, with 8 bases between. Germline V lookup: CDR1 ENHRY, CDR2 SYGVKD.

The chain uses TRBV19 and TRBJ1-1; D is perhaps TRBD1 (5 bases). The CDR3 loop spans 15 amino acids. The germline CDR1 and CDR2 sequences are LNHDA and SQIVND (reference sequence). V was cut by 5 bases and J by 1 base, with 14 bases left in between. The CDR3 loop is CASSGAARGNTEAFF. As DNA, the CDR3 is TGTGCCAGTAGTGGGGCAGCCCGAGGGAACACTGAAGCTTTCTTT.

This clone has just a few counts. The chain employs TRBV2 and TRBJ2-1, with D maybe TRBD2 (5 bases). Trimming cost V 2 bases and J 4 bases, with 6 bases left between them. The V gene's germline CDR1 is SNHLY and CDR2 FYNNEI. The CDR3 runs to 13 residues. As DNA, the CDR3 is TGTGCCAGCAGTGAACGGAGGTACAATGAGCAGTTCTTC. Translation: CASSERRYNEQFF.

V is TRBV14 and J is TRBJ2-1; 13 bases are a match to TRBD2. The CDR3 is 16 amino acids. Unmatched junction bases numbered 6, after V lost 0 bases and J lost 10 bases. The V gene's germline CDR1 is SGHDN and CDR2 FVKESK. CDR3 nucleotide sequence: TGTGCCAGCAGCCAAGAGAGGACTAGCGGGGGAGGGGAGCAGTTCTTC. Protein sequence: CASSQERTSGGGEQFF.

V gene TRBV7-9 combines with J gene TRBJ2-1; 8 bases match TRBD1. The CDR3 spans 16 residues. V shed 3 bases, J shed 4 bases, and the junction held 8 bases outside the gene matches. Germline lookup yields CDR1 SEHNR and CDR2 FQNEAQ (reference sequence). The CDR3 DNA follows: TGTGCCAGCAGCTTCGGAGACAGGGGAGGATACAATGAGCAGTTCTTC. This sequence encodes CASSFGDRGGYNEQFF.

The chain links TRBV4-2 to TRBJ2-3; 11 nucleotides match TRBD2. CDR1 and CDR2 from the germline V gene are LGHNA and YNFKEQ. The V segment lost 5 bases and the J segment 6 bases; nucleotides outside the gene matches: 10. The CDR3 is made up of 16 amino acids. The chain's CDR3 is CASSTPSGGMSDTQYF. The CDR3 region has the DNA TGTGCCAGCAGCACACCTAGCGGGGGGATGTCGGATACGCAGTATTTT.

V is TRBV18 and J is TRBJ2-7; 11 positions agree with TRBD1. Germline loops: CDR1 KGHSH, CDR2 LQKENI. This CDR3 is 20 amino acids long. Trimming cost V 3 bases and J 0 bases; bases outside gene matches: 16. The CDR3, as DNA: TGTGCCAGCTCACCGCTCCGGGGACAGGGGGGAGGCTTGAGCTCCTACGAGCAGTACTTC. Its protein product is CASSPLRGQGGGLSSYEQYF.

The V gene is TRBV5-1, the J gene TRBJ2-3; D call uncertain. Germline CDR1 is SGHRS and CDR2 is YFSETQ. This CDR3 has 14 amino acids. The germline V and J ends were trimmed by 3 bases and 2 bases, with 10 bases remaining between them. The CDR3 DNA is TGCGCCAGCAGCTCTCCCTCTTTCACAGATACGCAGTATTTT. Translated, it gives CASSSPSFTDTQYF. The complete variable domain, with remaining parts taken from reference TRBV5-1 and TRBJ2-3, reads KAGVTQTPRYLIKTRGQQVTLSCSPISGHRSVSWYQQTPGQGLQFLFEYFSETQRNKGNFPGRFSGRQFSNSRSEMNVSTLELGDSALYLCASSSPSFTDTQYFGPGTRLTVL.

This sequence joins TRBV19 and TRBJ2-2; 9 bases match TRBD2. Germline V gives CDR1 LNHDA, CDR2 SQIVND (reference sequence). The V gene end was trimmed by 9 bases and the J gene end by 2 bases; junction bases not matched to a gene: 4. The CDR3 extends over 14 amino acids. The CDR3 loop reads CASKRGANTGELFF. Here the CDR3 DNA reads TGTGCCAGCAAGCGGGGGGCAAACACCGGGGAGCTGTTTTTT.

The gene calls are TRBV2 and TRBJ2-2, with D possibly being TRBD1 (5 bases). The germline CDR1 and CDR2 sequences are SNHLY and FYNNEI. This CDR3 has 15 residues. V was cut by 6 bases and J by 5 bases, with 16 bases left in between. The CDR3 DNA reads as TGTGCCAGCAGCCAAGGCAGGGAAGGTACCGGGGAGCTGTTTTTT. It encodes CASSQGREGTGELFF.